This TCR beta chain originates from a study of T cell repertoires in cytomegalovirus infection. Study in general: CMV epitopes that were recently identified and HLA-C-restricted were used alongside well-studied HLA-B-restricted ones. Study-wide results and caveats: Identification of carriers of CMV plus the relevant HLA was achieved through cumulative public TCR beta family frequency. HLA-C-restricted TCR beta clonotypes specific for CMV led the ex vivo response.

The V and J ends lost 5 bases and 6 bases respectively, with 15 bases between them. Germline V lookup: CDR1 SGHTA, CDR2 FQGNSA. The CDR3 runs 14 residues. This clonotype was counted many times. Its antigen is unidentified. A single record per CDR3 protein comes from TCRdb applying MiXCR to the reads. The table has 600,000 to 700,000 distinct CDR3 sequences, 30% to 40% seen once. This clonotype originated in a human donor in good health (CMV status not recorded). Some clones in this sample may be carry-over from other donors' samples. The specimen was cultured PBMCs, collected from culture after CMV antigen stimulation. The chain recombines TRBV7-2 with TRBJ2-3; perhaps TRBD1 as D (6 bases). As DNA, the CDR3 is TGTGCCAGCAGCCTCCAGGGGTGGGGGGATACGCAGTATTTT. Amino acids: CASSLQGWGDTQYF.